A selection of T cell receptor beta chains follows, all from one sample in a study of blood T cell repertoires in COVID-19. TCRdb's table, derived via immunoSEQ multiplex PCR, lists solely in-frame clones and lacks some. Here the sample spans 240,000 or so clones, approximately 80% being singletons. The sample comprised peripheral blood. The receptors originated from a woman over 75 with acute or convalescent COVID-19. CDR3s include the opening cysteine and the closing phenylalanine or tryptophan. The order of the fields is D gene, clone size, V gene, J gene, CDR3 DNA, CDR3 protein. D genes are given only for firm matches. The listing skips clone size in some rows; elsewhere it reads once, few, many or a size class.

TRBD1	NA	TRBV2	TRBJ1-5	TGTGCCAGCGCAGGACAGGGAGGCGGTCAGCCCCAGCATTTT	CASAGQGGGQPQHF
TRBD2	once	TRBV19	TRBJ2-2	TGTGCCAGTAGTATAGGAGGAGCGGGGGGCTCTGGCGGGGAGCTGTTTTTT	CASSIGGAGGSGGELFF
NA	once	TRBV5-1	TRBJ1-3	TGCGCCAGCAGCGTACAGGGTTCCTCTGGAAACACCATATATTTT	CASSVQGSSGNTIYF
NA	once	TRBV5-6	TRBJ1-1	TGTGCCAGCAGCGTAACAGGGTTTGAAGCTTTCTTT	CASSVTGFEAFF
TRBD2	NA	TRBV15	TRBJ2-1	TGTGCCACCAGCAGAGTATTTCGGAGCGGGGGGGCAGAAACCTACAATGAGCAGTTCTTC	CATSRVFRSGGAETYNEQFF
NA	NA	TRBV6-5	TRBJ2-7	TGTGTGGCGGGAAGAGGCTCCTACGAGCAGTACTTC	CVAGRGSYEQYF
TRBD1	NA	TRBV9	TRBJ2-7	TGTGCCAGCAGCGTAGAGGGGGCCCACGAGCAGTACTTC	CASSVEGAHEQYF
TRBD1	NA	TRBV3-1/TRBV3-2	TRBJ1-1	TGTGCCAGCAGCCTTGGACAGGGGATCACTGAAGCTTTCTTT	CASSLGQGITEAFF
TRBD2	NA	TRBV11-3	TRBJ2-1	TGTGCCAGCAGCTTAGTACTAGCGGGGACCTACAATGAGCAGTTCTTC	CASSLVLAGTYNEQFF
TRBD1	NA	TRBV5-8	TRBJ1-4	TGTGCCAGCAGCCTCGGGACAGCATCGGGACGGGAAAAACTGTTTTTT	CASSLGTASGREKLFF
NA	NA	TRBV18	TRBJ1-1	TGTGCCAGCTCACCACCGGGGAGAGGACCGTTGAACACTGAAGCTTTCTTT	CASSPPGRGPLNTEAFF
NA	NA	TRBV5-1	TRBJ1-1	TGCGCCAGCAGCCAAGGGAGGAACACTGAAGCTTTCTTT	CASSQGRNTEAFF
TRBD1	once	TRBV30	TRBJ1-6	TGTGCCTGGGCGGACAGGGGGTCACCCCTCCACTTT	CAWADRGSPLHF
TRBD2	NA	TRBV14	TRBJ2-7	TGTGCCAGCAGCCGGCAGGGACTAGCGGGGACTACGGAGCAGTACTTC	CASSRQGLAGTTEQYF
TRBD2	NA	TRBV3-1/TRBV3-2	TRBJ2-3	TGTGCCAGCAGCTCCCGGACTAGCGGGGGAAAAACTATGAGCACAGATACGCAGTATTTT	CASSSRTSGGKTMSTDTQYF
NA	NA	TRBV18	TRBJ1-2	TGTGCCAGCTCAGCCTTCAGTTATGGCTACACCTTC	CASSAFSYGYTF
NA	NA	TRBV11-2	TRBJ1-3	TGTGCCAGCAGCCCCCCTGGGGTGTCGGGGAACACCATATATTTT	CASSPPGVSGNTIYF
NA	NA	TRBV21-1	TRBJ2-7	TGTGCCAGCCCCCCGGCGGGGGGCGAGCAGTACTTC	CASPPAGGEQYF
TRBD1	NA	TRBV3-1/TRBV3-2	TRBJ1-1	TGTGCCAGCAGCCAAGATTTGGGACAGGGCGGGAACACTGAAGCTTTCTTT	CASSQDLGQGGNTEAFF
NA	once	TRBV5-1	TRBJ2-7	TGCGCCAGCAGCTTGGACAGGCCTTCCTACGAGCAGTACTTC	CASSLDRPSYEQYF
TRBD1	NA	TRBV6-6	TRBJ2-2	TGTGCCAGCAGTTATCGGACAGGGGGGCCCGGGGAGCTGTTTTTT	CASSYRTGGPGELFF
NA	few	TRBV9	TRBJ1-1	TGTGCCAGCAGCGGCGGGGTCAACACTGAAGCTTTCTTT	CASSGGVNTEAFF
TRBD2	once	TRBV3-1/TRBV3-2	TRBJ2-3	TGTGCCAGCAGCCAAGATCAGGAAGCGGGGGTGAGCACAGATACGCAGTATTTT	CASSQDQEAGVSTDTQYF
NA	NA	TRBV5-4	TRBJ2-6	TGTGCCAGCGGCTCAGGCTCTGGGGCCAACGTCCTGACTTTC	CASGSGSGANVLTF
NA	NA	TRBV19	TRBJ1-5	TGTGCCAGTAGTCGTTTAGGGGTGGGCAATCAGCCCCAGCATTTT	CASSRLGVGNQPQHF
TRBD1	NA	TRBV18	TRBJ1-1	TGTGCCAGCTCCTCCGGGACAGGGAGCACTGAAGCTTTCTTT	CASSSGTGSTEAFF
NA	once	TRBV7-2	TRBJ1-6	TGTGCCAGCAGCCCTTATCTAGGAGGTTCACCCCTCCACTTT	CASSPYLGGSPLHF
TRBD2	NA	TRBV7-6	TRBJ2-5	TGTGCCAGCAACCAGGGAGGGCTTCAAGAGACCCAGTACTTC	CASNQGGLQETQYF
TRBD1	few	TRBV2	TRBJ2-5	TGTGCCAGCAGCCAGGGGGCGTCGGGGGAGACCCAGTACTTC	CASSQGASGETQYF
TRBD1	NA	TRBV28	TRBJ1-4	TGTGCCAGCAGGCCCGGGACAGGGGGAGAAAAACTGTTTTTT	CASRPGTGGEKLFF
NA	NA	TRBV6-1	TRBJ1-4	TGTGCCAGCAGTGAAGCGAAAACCCCTCGGACGGGGAAACTGTTTTTT	CASSEAKTPRTGKLFF
TRBD1	NA	TRBV5-1	TRBJ1-2	TGCGCCAGCAGCTTGGAAGGACAGGGGCTCTATGGCTACACCTTC	CASSLEGQGLYGYTF
NA	NA	TRBV30	TRBJ2-2	TGTGCCTGGAGTGTACGGTGGGATAGCGCCGGGGAGCTGTTTTTT	CAWSVRWDSAGELFF
NA	NA	TRBV27	TRBJ1-1	TGTGCCAGCAGTTTATCTGGGGCCATGAACACTGAAGCTTTCTTT	CASSLSGAMNTEAFF
NA	few	TRBV28	TRBJ2-7	TGTGCCAGCAGTTTAATAACGGGCGAGCAGTACTTC	CASSLITGEQYF
NA	NA	TRBV19	TRBJ1-5	TGTGCCAGTAGTACCCAGGGCAGCAATCAGCCCCAGCATTTT	CASSTQGSNQPQHF
TRBD2	once	TRBV3-1/TRBV3-2	TRBJ2-1	TGTGCCAGCAGCCAAGAGGGACTAGCGGGGTCCCGTGCCTACAATGAGCAGTTCTTC	CASSQEGLAGSRAYNEQFF
NA	few	TRBV28	TRBJ2-2	TGTGCCAGCAGATCCTCCAGCGGACCCACCGGGGAGCTGTTTTTT	CASRSSSGPTGELFF
NA	NA	TRBV28	TRBJ1-5	TGTGCCAGCAGTTCGGGTTCTCAGCCCCAGCATTTT	CASSSGSQPQHF
NA	NA	TRBV7-9	TRBJ1-3	TGTGCCAGCCAAAATTCAGGAGGGTCTGGAAACACCATATATTTT	CASQNSGGSGNTIYF
TRBD1	NA	TRBV5-1	TRBJ1-3	TGCGCCAGCAGCTCGGACAGGGGATTATCCGGAAACACCATATATTTT	CASSSDRGLSGNTIYF
NA	NA	TRBV6-5	TRBJ1-5	TGTGCCACCACGTGGAGGCAGGGGATCGGTCAGCCCCAGCATTTT	CATTWRQGIGQPQHF
NA	NA	TRBV6-6	TRBJ2-6	TGTGCCAGCAGTACGGACAGCTCTGGGGCCAACGTCCTGACTTTC	CASSTDSSGANVLTF
TRBD1	NA	TRBV6-6	TRBJ2-1	TGTGCCAGCAGTCGTCGGACAGGGGGTGATGAGCAGTTCTTC	CASSRRTGGDEQFF
NA	NA	TRBV19	TRBJ1-1	TGTGCCAGTAGTATCCCGGGAAGCACGTGGTCTTTCTTT	CASSIPGSTWSFF
NA	NA	TRBV7-2	TRBJ1-5	TGTGCCAGCAGCTTAGCGGCCGCCGATCCCAATCAGCCCCAGCATTTT	CASSLAAADPNQPQHF
TRBD1	NA	TRBV2	TRBJ1-2	TGTGCCAGCAGTGCGCAGGGGGTTTATGGCTACACCTTC	CASSAQGVYGYTF
TRBD1	NA	TRBV6-5	TRBJ2-7	TGTGCCAGCAGTTGGACAGGTAGCTCCTACGAGCAGTACTTC	CASSWTGSSYEQYF
NA	NA	TRBV5-6	TRBJ2-7	TGTGCCAGCAGCTTTTGGGGAGGTCGGTCCTACGAGCAGTACTTC	CASSFWGGRSYEQYF
NA	NA	TRBV5-1	TRBJ2-1	TGCGCCAGCAGCTTGGCTTTCCATGAGCAGTTCTTC	CASSLAFHEQFF
NA	NA	TRBV7-3	TRBJ2-6	TGTGCCAGCAGCCCCACAACCGGGGCCAACGTCCTGACTTTC	CASSPTTGANVLTF
TRBD1	NA	TRBV5-1	TRBJ2-7	TGCGCCAGCAGTTCCGGGACAGGGGGTCTCGAGCAGTACTTC	CASSSGTGGLEQYF
NA	NA	TRBV18	TRBJ1-1	TGTGCCAGCTCCCAATCCTCAGGACAGAACACTGAAGCTTTCTTT	CASSQSSGQNTEAFF
NA	NA	TRBV21-1	TRBJ2-2	TGTGCCAGCAGCAAAGCTAGGGCCCACGGGGGTGACACCGGGGAGCTGTTTTTT	CASSKARAHGGDTGELFF